These 11 T cell receptor beta chains were sequenced from one sample in a study of regulatory T cells in long-lasting Graves disease (dated by TCRdb to the early 2020s). Libraries were made using multiplex PCR. Sequenced on an Illumina HiSeq 4000. To build TCR beta libraries, CDR3 regions were amplified by Arm-PCR using iRepertoire HTBI primers. The public reads were quality trimmed at Q25 with fastp and then assembled into clones with MiXCR by TCRdb, keeping productive beta chains. Every entry covers one CDR3 protein and lists the most common genes and DNA from its rows. The sample table holds hundreds of thousands of distinct CDR3 sequences, of which roughly a sixth were seen once. Of the sample, 22% falls within the top ten clones. Taken with the paper, the label for time point translates to: newly diagnosed GD, antithyroid drugs for less than 3 months. RNA was extracted from PBMCs in TRIzol for both TCR sequencing and RNA sequencing.

This sample comprised peripheral blood mononuclear cells (PBMCs), obtained at new diagnosis, from a patient treated with antithyroid drugs. The origin of the receptors is a female donor with Graves disease.

There are many counts of this clonotype. J is TRBJ1-3 and V is TRBV6-1; D is perhaps TRBD1 (6 bases). Per germline, CDR1 MNHNS and CDR2 SASEGT. There are 14 residues in the CDR3. V was trimmed by 5 bases and J by 8 bases, leaving 16 bases between them. CDR3 DNA: TGTGCCAGCAGTACAGGGTTCGCTTTCGACACCATATATTTT. Its translation is CASSTGFAFDTIYF.

This clonotype was picked up many times. The chain is built from TRBV6-1 and TRBJ1-1; D gene uncertain. CDR1 is MNHNS, CDR2 SASEGT, per germline. With 7 bases removed from V and 1 base from J, the gap between germline ends came to 4 bases. The CDR3 is 11 residues long. The chain's CDR3 is CASKSNTEAFF. The CDR3 region has the DNA TGTGCCAGCAAATCGAACACTGAAGCTTTCTTT.

This clonotype was seen at least ten times. The chain uses TRBV10-1 and TRBJ1-1; D might be TRBD1 (6 bases). The V gene's germline CDR1 is WNHNN and CDR2 SYGVQD (reference sequence). Trimming pared 5 bases from V and 0 bases from J, leaving 10 bases between. This CDR3 contains 14 residues. CDR3 in DNA: TGCGCCAGCAGTTCGGACAGCTTGAACACTGAAGCTTTCTTT. This encodes CASSSDSLNTEAFF.

This clonotype was observed at least ten times. The chain links TRBV6-1 to TRBJ2-5, with 12 bases identical to TRBD2. Per the germline V gene, CDR1 is MNHNS and CDR2 is SASEGT. The ends lost 6 bases at V and 5 bases at J; junction bases unmatched: 13. There are 17 residues in the CDR3. In DNA form, the CDR3 reads TGTGCCAGCAGCTACGGGCTAGCGGGGGGGACCGGGGAGACCCAGTACTTC. This gives the protein CASSYGLAGGTGETQYF.

The table lists this clonotype with a few counts. This may be a read error, as it is one base from a much larger clone. This chain connects TRBV5-1 to TRBJ2-1; D is unclear. This CDR3 spans 16 amino acids. The germline V gene has CDR1 SGHRS and CDR2 YFSETQ. The CDR3 sequence: CAGSLNSVGPGNEQFF. Written as DNA, the CDR3 is TGCGCCGGCAGCTTGAATTCGGTAGGGCCGGGCAATGAGCAGTTCTTC.

This chain links TRBV5-1 with TRBJ2-7, with a weak D call TRBD2 (6 bases). The CDR3 has 16 residues. Germline CDR1 reads SGHRS; CDR2 reads YFSETQ. Trimming took 2 bases from V and 1 from J, leaving 16 bases between them. The CDR3 region is CASSFDPAGSSYEQYF. The CDR3 DNA follows: TGCGCCAGCAGCTTCGACCCCGCCGGGAGTTCCTACGAGCAGTACTTC. Drawing the rest from reference TRBV5-1 and TRBJ2-7, the complete variable domain is KAGVTQTPRYLIKTRGQQVTLSCSPISGHRSVSWYQQTPGQGLQFLFEYFSETQRNKGNFPGRFSGRQFSNSRSEMNVSTLELGDSALYLCASSFDPAGSSYEQYFGPGTRLTVT.

In nucleotides, the CDR3 is TGTGCCAGCCTGAGGGACACTGATTACGAGCAGTACTTC. Translated: CASLRDTDYEQYF. V gene TRBV28 combines with J gene TRBJ2-3; D may be TRBD1 (6 bases). Near its end, the DNA agrees better with TRBJ2-7, so the J call may be wrong. The CDR3 covers 13 residues. Germline lookup yields CDR1 MDHEN and CDR2 SYDVKM.

There are many counts of this clonotype. The chain links TRBV20-1 to TRBJ2-7; 9 positions match TRBD2. The CDR3 has 14 amino acids. From germline, CDR1 is DFQATT and CDR2 SNEGSKA (reference sequence). The junction had 7 bases not matched to a gene; V was cut back by 1 base and J by 6 bases. The CDR3 reads CSARGLAGTSEQYF. In DNA, the CDR3 is TGCAGTGCTAGAGGGCTAGCGGGAACTAGCGAGCAGTACTTC.

CDR3 DNA: TGTGCCAGCAGTTACTCCGGGACAGGGAGGATGAACACTGAAGCTTTCTTT. Residues: CASSYSGTGRMNTEAFF. V is TRBV6-5 and J is TRBJ1-1, with 9 positions matching TRBD1. Germline trimming cut 0 bases from V and 0 bases from J; bases unmatched to any gene: 5. The CDR3 contains 17 residues. Germline V gene sequence: CDR1 MNHEY, CDR2 SVGAGI.

This clonotype has ten or more counts. The chain uses TRBV29-1 and TRBJ2-7; 10 positions match TRBD2. V was clipped by 5 bases and J by 6 bases; unmatched bases: 7. Germline values: CDR1 SQVTM, CDR2 ANQGSEA. The CDR3 is 13 residues long. The CDR3 loop reads CSVSAGGPPEQYF. In DNA, the CDR3 is TGCAGCGTTTCAGCGGGAGGGCCCCCCGAGCAGTACTTC.

This clonotype was seen ten or more times. The gene calls are TRBV12-3 or TRBV12-4 and TRBJ1-1; a possible D gene is TRBD1 (5 bases). This CDR3 contains 13 residues. Trimming removed 7 bases at V and 2 bases at J, with 11 bases between. Written as DNA, the CDR3 is TGTGCCAGCAAGCCGGGGCACAACACTGAAGCTTTCTTT. Its translation: CASKPGHNTEAFF.